The rows below give T cell receptor beta chains drawn from one sample of a study of tumor and adjacent non-tumor tissue in lung cancer. MiXCR, run by TCRdb on the multiplex PCR reads, gives a single entry per CDR3 protein. The table includes just over 200,000 distinct CDR3 sequences, about two thirds detected once. The specimen was lung tumor tissue. These receptor sequences come from a man in his fifties or sixties with non-small cell lung cancer. Both conserved end residues are part of each CDR3. D genes are given only for firm matches. Rows may omit the clone size; those that give it use once, few, many or a size class.

d_call: TRBD2
clone_size: -
j_call: TRBJ2-5
v_call: TRBV12-3/TRBV12-4
cdr3_aa: CASSPYSGGQETQYF
cdr3_nt: TGTGCCAGCAGTCCCTATAGCGGGGGACAAGAGACCCAGTACTTC

d_call: TRBD2
clone_size: few
j_call: TRBJ2-3
v_call: TRBV20-1
cdr3_aa: CSATGLAGGRDTDTQYF
cdr3_nt: TGCAGTGCTACGGGACTAGCGGGAGGTCGGGACACAGATACGCAGTATTTT

d_call: -
clone_size: -
j_call: TRBJ2-1
v_call: TRBV11-1
cdr3_aa: CASSLTPTYNEQFF
cdr3_nt: TGTGCTAGCAGCTTAACTCCGACTTACAATGAGCAGTTCTTC

d_call: -
clone_size: -
j_call: TRBJ1-5
v_call: TRBV20-1
cdr3_aa: CSTNPGGSNQPQHF
cdr3_nt: TGCAGTACTAATCCGGGGGGAAGCAATCAGCCCCAGCATTTT

d_call: -
clone_size: many
j_call: TRBJ1-2
v_call: TRBV11-2
cdr3_aa: CASSHRGVGPNYGYTF
cdr3_nt: TGTGCCAGCAGCCATCGGGGGGTCGGGCCTAACTATGGCTACACCTTC

d_call: -
clone_size: -
j_call: TRBJ2-2
v_call: TRBV6-5
cdr3_aa: CASSYGAENTGELFF
cdr3_nt: TGTGCCAGCAGTTACGGGGCAGAGAACACCGGGGAGCTGTTTTTT

d_call: -
clone_size: -
j_call: TRBJ2-2
v_call: TRBV20-1
cdr3_aa: CSARDQLKMTRGSLNTGELFF
cdr3_nt: TGCAGTGCTAGAGATCAGTTAAAGATGACTAGAGGGAGCTTGAACACCGGGGAGCTGTTTTTT

d_call: TRBD1
clone_size: -
j_call: TRBJ1-6
v_call: TRBV29-1
cdr3_aa: CSVKTGNSYNSLLHF
cdr3_nt: TGCAGCGTTAAGACAGGGAACTCCTATAATTCACTCCTCCACTTT

d_call: -
clone_size: -
j_call: TRBJ1-5
v_call: TRBV6-5
cdr3_aa: CASSPNGRNRHF
cdr3_nt: TGTGCCAGCAGCCCAAACGGCCGGAACAGGCATTTT

d_call: -
clone_size: -
j_call: TRBJ2-5
v_call: TRBV20-1
cdr3_aa: CSASHGIAEETQYF
cdr3_nt: TGCAGTGCTAGCCACGGGATCGCAGAAGAGACCCAGTACTTC

d_call: -
clone_size: -
j_call: TRBJ2-3
v_call: TRBV29-1
cdr3_aa: CSVDTGLTTDTQYF
cdr3_nt: TGCAGCGTCGACACGGGGTTGACCACAGATACGCAGTATTTT

d_call: -
clone_size: few
j_call: TRBJ2-3
v_call: TRBV5-6
cdr3_aa: CASSLPWGDTDTQYF
cdr3_nt: TGTGCCAGCAGCTTGCCTTGGGGGGACACAGATACGCAGTATTTT

d_call: -
clone_size: -
j_call: TRBJ2-7
v_call: TRBV11-3
cdr3_aa: CASSPVAGKKNEQYF
cdr3_nt: TGTGCCAGCAGCCCCGTGGCGGGGAAAAAGAACGAGCAGTACTTC

d_call: -
clone_size: -
j_call: TRBJ2-3
v_call: TRBV5-1
cdr3_aa: CASRIRGNTDTHYF
cdr3_nt: TGCGCCAGCAGAATTCGGGGGAACACAGATACGCATTATTTT

d_call: TRBD2
clone_size: -
j_call: TRBJ2-3
v_call: TRBV4-2
cdr3_aa: CASSQVKSSGKADTQYF
cdr3_nt: TGTGCCAGCAGCCAAGTGAAATCTAGCGGAAAGGCAGATACGCAGTATTTT

d_call: -
clone_size: -
j_call: TRBJ2-1
v_call: TRBV11-3
cdr3_aa: CASSPWGYRPQSNEQFF
cdr3_nt: TGTGCCAGCAGCCCATGGGGGTACAGGCCGCAGTCCAATGAGCAGTTCTTC

d_call: -
clone_size: -
j_call: TRBJ2-1
v_call: TRBV6-1
cdr3_aa: CASSDYRAAGQFF
cdr3_nt: TGTGCCAGCAGTGACTATCGGGCGGCCGGGCAGTTCTTC

d_call: -
clone_size: once
j_call: TRBJ1-2
v_call: TRBV4-1
cdr3_aa: CASSQHGIYGYTF
cdr3_nt: TGCGCCAGCAGCCAACATGGGATCTATGGCTACACCTTC

d_call: -
clone_size: -
j_call: TRBJ2-1
v_call: TRBV4-2
cdr3_aa: CVSSQDWTQGNNEQFF
cdr3_nt: TGTGTCAGCAGCCAAGATTGGACACAGGGAAACAATGAGCAGTTCTTC

d_call: TRBD1
clone_size: -
j_call: TRBJ1-2
v_call: TRBV20-1
cdr3_aa: CSARSYEQGSYGFTF
cdr3_nt: TGCAGTGCTAGATCATATGAACAGGGGAGCTATGGCTTCACCTTC

d_call: -
clone_size: once
j_call: TRBJ2-7
v_call: TRBV20-1
cdr3_aa: CSATEGRFYEQYF
cdr3_nt: TGCAGTGCTACCGAAGGTCGCTTCTACGAGCAGTACTTC

d_call: -
clone_size: -
j_call: TRBJ2-3
v_call: TRBV6-1
cdr3_aa: CASSEVTSWGRDTQYF
cdr3_nt: TGTGCCAGCAGTGAAGTAACTAGCTGGGGGAGAGATACGCAATATTTT

d_call: TRBD2
clone_size: few
j_call: TRBJ2-1
v_call: TRBV20-1
cdr3_aa: CSARGLAGGIEQFF
cdr3_nt: TGCAGTGCTAGAGGCCTAGCGGGAGGAATTGAGCAGTTCTTC

d_call: TRBD1
clone_size: many
j_call: TRBJ1-2
v_call: TRBV12-3/TRBV12-4
cdr3_aa: CASSHQTGHGYTF
cdr3_nt: TGTGCCAGCAGTCACCAGACAGGGCATGGCTACACCTTC

d_call: TRBD1
clone_size: -
j_call: TRBJ1-4
v_call: TRBV11-2
cdr3_aa: CASSFQQGPNEKLFF
cdr3_nt: TGCGCCAGCAGCTTTCAACAGGGGCCTAATGAAAAACTGTTTTTT

d_call: -
clone_size: -
j_call: TRBJ2-1
v_call: TRBV30
cdr3_aa: CVGSVANNELFF
cdr3_nt: TGTGTCGGGAGTGTAGCAAACAATGAGCTGTTCTTC

d_call: TRBD1
clone_size: -
j_call: TRBJ1-2
v_call: TRBV13
cdr3_aa: CASSRDRGQSAYGYTF
cdr3_nt: TGTGCCAGCAGTCGGGACAGGGGCCAATCCGCCTATGGCTACACCTTC

d_call: -
clone_size: few
j_call: TRBJ2-5
v_call: TRBV20-1
cdr3_aa: CSAHGGSTVLETQYF
cdr3_nt: TGCAGTGCCCACGGAGGGAGTACGGTCTTGGAGACCCAGTACTTC

d_call: TRBD2
clone_size: -
j_call: TRBJ2-5
v_call: TRBV12-3/TRBV12-4
cdr3_aa: CASSLGLAGGAQYF
cdr3_nt: TGTGCCAGCAGTTTAGGACTAGCGGGTGGGGCCCAGTACTTC

d_call: -
clone_size: -
j_call: TRBJ2-5
v_call: TRBV11-2
cdr3_aa: CANSPDPRETQYF
cdr3_nt: TGTGCCAACAGCCCGGACCCTAGAGAGACTCAGTACTTC

d_call: TRBD1
clone_size: -
j_call: TRBJ2-5
v_call: TRBV12-3/TRBV12-4
cdr3_aa: CTSSLGRGQTQYF
cdr3_nt: TGTACCAGCAGTTTAGGAAGGGGGCAGACCCAGTACTTC

d_call: -
clone_size: -
j_call: TRBJ2-2
v_call: TRBV6-2/TRBV6-3
cdr3_aa: CASSYAGRTGELFF
cdr3_nt: TGTGCCAGCAGTTACGCCGGAAGGACCGGGGAGCTGTTTTTT

d_call: TRBD1
clone_size: many
j_call: TRBJ2-1
v_call: TRBV6-6
cdr3_aa: CASSPPGQGYNEQFF
cdr3_nt: TGTGCCAGCAGTCCCCCGGGACAGGGATACAATGAGCAGTTCTTC

d_call: TRBD2
clone_size: -
j_call: TRBJ2-5
v_call: TRBV11-2
cdr3_aa: CANSPTLNRGDETQYF
cdr3_nt: TGTGCCAACAGCCCGACTCTAAACCGGGGGGATGAAACCCAGTACTTC

d_call: -
clone_size: -
j_call: TRBJ2-3
v_call: TRBV6-5
cdr3_aa: CASSPLASTDTQYF
cdr3_nt: TGTGCCAGCAGCCCTCTCGCTAGCACAGATACGCAGTATTTT

d_call: -
clone_size: many
j_call: TRBJ1-1
v_call: TRBV6-5
cdr3_aa: CASSYGPRTEAFF
cdr3_nt: TGTGCCAGCAGTTACGGTCCGAGGACTGAAGCTTTCTTT

d_call: -
clone_size: -
j_call: TRBJ2-7
v_call: TRBV12-3/TRBV12-4
cdr3_aa: CASIVDSDSYEQYF
cdr3_nt: TGTGCCAGCATTGTAGACAGCGATTCCTACGAGCAGTACTTC

d_call: -
clone_size: many
j_call: TRBJ2-1
v_call: TRBV11-1
cdr3_aa: CASSRESYEQFF
cdr3_nt: TGTGCCAGCAGCCGCGAGAGCTATGAGCAGTTCTTC

d_call: -
clone_size: -
j_call: TRBJ2-7
v_call: TRBV11-1
cdr3_aa: CTSSTAGKPYEQHF
cdr3_nt: TGTACCAGCAGCACGGCAGGGAAGCCCTACGAGCAGCACTTC

d_call: -
clone_size: many
j_call: TRBJ2-1
v_call: TRBV6-6
cdr3_aa: CASSLDYIGRFF
cdr3_nt: TGTGCCAGCAGTCTAGACTACATCGGGAGGTTCTTC

d_call: TRBD1
clone_size: once
j_call: TRBJ2-1
v_call: TRBV11-3
cdr3_aa: CASNPYRGLNNEQFF
cdr3_nt: TGTGCCAGCAACCCTTACAGGGGGCTAAACAATGAGCAGTTCTTC

d_call: -
clone_size: -
j_call: TRBJ2-7
v_call: TRBV11-2
cdr3_aa: CAISLGMSSEQYF
cdr3_nt: TGTGCCATCAGCTTAGGGATGTCGAGTGAGCAGTACTTC

d_call: -
clone_size: -
j_call: TRBJ2-7
v_call: TRBV6-2/TRBV6-3
cdr3_aa: CTTPGDSTYEQYF
cdr3_nt: TGTACCACCCCGGGGGACAGCACCTACGAGCAGTACTTC

d_call: -
clone_size: -
j_call: TRBJ1-5
v_call: TRBV28
cdr3_aa: CASTTVPLGLSNQPQHF
cdr3_nt: TGTGCCAGCACTACTGTACCTCTAGGGTTGAGTAATCAGCCCCAGCATTTT

d_call: TRBD1
clone_size: -
j_call: TRBJ2-3
v_call: TRBV5-5
cdr3_aa: CASSSGTVSTDTQYF
cdr3_nt: TGTGCCAGCAGCTCCGGGACAGTGAGCACAGATACGCAGTATTTT

d_call: -
clone_size: many
j_call: TRBJ1-1
v_call: TRBV6-5
cdr3_aa: CASSVRGRGEAFF
cdr3_nt: TGTGCCAGCAGCGTCAGGGGAAGGGGTGAAGCTTTCTTT

d_call: -
clone_size: -
j_call: TRBJ1-2
v_call: TRBV5-1
cdr3_aa: CASSLERPYGYTF
cdr3_nt: TGCGCCAGCAGCTTGGAACGGCCCTATGGCTACACCTTC

d_call: -
clone_size: -
j_call: TRBJ2-7
v_call: TRBV4-2
cdr3_aa: CASNRYFMGRTYEQYF
cdr3_nt: TGTGCCAGCAACCGTTACTTCATGGGACGGACCTACGAGCAGTACTTC

d_call: -
clone_size: -
j_call: TRBJ2-2
v_call: TRBV11-1
cdr3_aa: CASSINEGSYTGELFF
cdr3_nt: TGTGCCAGCAGCATAAACGAGGGCTCCTACACTGGGGAGCTGTTTTTT

d_call: -
clone_size: -
j_call: TRBJ1-5
v_call: TRBV6-2/TRBV6-3
cdr3_aa: CASSLSATQPQHF
cdr3_nt: TGTGCCAGTAGCCTTTCGGCGACTCAGCCCCAGCATTTT

d_call: -
clone_size: many
j_call: TRBJ2-3
v_call: TRBV30
cdr3_aa: CAWTGLASETDTQYF
cdr3_nt: TGTGCCTGGACGGGCCTGGCGTCGGAAACAGATACGCAGTATTTT

d_call: -
clone_size: -
j_call: TRBJ2-3
v_call: TRBV20-1
cdr3_aa: CSARAPNGVSSDTQYF
cdr3_nt: TGCAGTGCTAGAGCTCCGAATGGCGTGAGCTCAGATACGCAGTATTTT

d_call: -
clone_size: -
j_call: TRBJ2-5
v_call: TRBV12-3/TRBV12-4
cdr3_aa: CVSGGTGAQTQYF
cdr3_nt: TGTGTCAGCGGGGGCACAGGGGCGCAGACCCAGTATTTC

d_call: TRBD1
clone_size: -
j_call: TRBJ2-7
v_call: TRBV29-1
cdr3_aa: CSDHWDRTYEQYF
cdr3_nt: TGCAGCGACCATTGGGACAGAACCTACGAGCAGTACTTC